This T cell receptor beta chain came from a study of blood T cells in healthy people across ages. In germline, CDR1 is MGHDK, CDR2 SYGVNS. The V segment lost 9 bases and the J segment 6 bases; nucleotides outside the gene matches: 6. The CDR3 loop spans 13 amino acids. Primed by a sample-barcoded 5' primer and a J-beta primer mix, a second PCR proceeded for 7 to 11 cycles. TCRdb passed the 5' RACE reads through MiXCR, listing each CDR3 protein once. The data contain approximately 1.5 million distinct CDR3 sequences, 40% to 45% of them singletons. The sample holds a few counts of this clonotype. The chain is built from TRBV25-1 and TRBJ2-3; 10 bases match TRBD1. Input material: blood. The TCR originated in a woman aged 18 to 35 in good health. This CDR3 is CASGGQGIDTQYF. The CDR3 region has the DNA TGTGCCAGTGGGGGACAGGGGATCGATACGCAGTATTTT.